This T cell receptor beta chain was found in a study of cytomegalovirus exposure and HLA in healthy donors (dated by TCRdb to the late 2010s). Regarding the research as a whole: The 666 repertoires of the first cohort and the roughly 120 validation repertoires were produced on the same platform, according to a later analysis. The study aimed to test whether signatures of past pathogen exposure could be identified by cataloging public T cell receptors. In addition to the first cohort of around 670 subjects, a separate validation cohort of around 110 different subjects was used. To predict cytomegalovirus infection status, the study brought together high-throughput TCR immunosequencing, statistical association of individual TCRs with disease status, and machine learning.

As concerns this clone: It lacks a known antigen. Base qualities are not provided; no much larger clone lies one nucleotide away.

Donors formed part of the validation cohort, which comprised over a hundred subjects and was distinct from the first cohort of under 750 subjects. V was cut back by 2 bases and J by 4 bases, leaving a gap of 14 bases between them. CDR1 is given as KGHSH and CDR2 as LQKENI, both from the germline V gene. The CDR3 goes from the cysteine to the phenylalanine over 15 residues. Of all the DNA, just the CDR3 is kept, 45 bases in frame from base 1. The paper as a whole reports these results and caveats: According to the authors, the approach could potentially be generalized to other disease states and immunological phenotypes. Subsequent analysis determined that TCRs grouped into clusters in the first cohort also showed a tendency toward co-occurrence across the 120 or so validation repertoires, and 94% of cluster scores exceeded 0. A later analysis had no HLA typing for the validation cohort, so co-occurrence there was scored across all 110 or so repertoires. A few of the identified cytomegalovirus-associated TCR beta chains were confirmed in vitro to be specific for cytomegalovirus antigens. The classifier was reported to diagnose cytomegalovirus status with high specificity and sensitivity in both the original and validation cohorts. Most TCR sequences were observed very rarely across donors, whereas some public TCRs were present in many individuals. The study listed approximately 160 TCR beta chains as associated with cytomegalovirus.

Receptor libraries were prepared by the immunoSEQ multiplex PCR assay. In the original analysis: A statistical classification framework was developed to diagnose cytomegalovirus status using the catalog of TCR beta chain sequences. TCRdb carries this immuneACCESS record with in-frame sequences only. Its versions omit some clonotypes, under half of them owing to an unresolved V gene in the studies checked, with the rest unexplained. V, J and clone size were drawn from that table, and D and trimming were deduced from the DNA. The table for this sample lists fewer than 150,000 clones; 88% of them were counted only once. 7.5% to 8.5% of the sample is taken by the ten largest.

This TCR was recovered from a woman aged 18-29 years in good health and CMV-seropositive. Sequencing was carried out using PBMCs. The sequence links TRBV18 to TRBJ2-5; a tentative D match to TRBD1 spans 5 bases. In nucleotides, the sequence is TGTGCCAGCTCACCAAGGGGCCCCCCGTTAGAGACCCAGTACTTC. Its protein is CASSPRGPPLETQYF.